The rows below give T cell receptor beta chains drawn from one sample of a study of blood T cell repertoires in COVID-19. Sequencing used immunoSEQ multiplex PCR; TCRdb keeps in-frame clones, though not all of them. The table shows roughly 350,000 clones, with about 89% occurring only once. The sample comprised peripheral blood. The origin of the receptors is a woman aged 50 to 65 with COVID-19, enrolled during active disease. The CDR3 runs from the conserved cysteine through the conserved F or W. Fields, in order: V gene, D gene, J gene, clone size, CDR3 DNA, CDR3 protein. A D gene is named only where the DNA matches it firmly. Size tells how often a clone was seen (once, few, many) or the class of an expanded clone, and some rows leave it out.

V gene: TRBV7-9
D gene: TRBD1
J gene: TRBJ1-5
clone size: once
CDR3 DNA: TGTGCCAGCAGCCCCACAGGGGGCTATATGGATCAGCCCCAGCATTTT
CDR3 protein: CASSPTGGYMDQPQHF

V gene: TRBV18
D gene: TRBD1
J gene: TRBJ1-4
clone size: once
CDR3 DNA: TGTGCCAGCTCACCCAGGGGGCTTAATGAAAAACTGTTTTTT
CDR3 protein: CASSPRGLNEKLFF

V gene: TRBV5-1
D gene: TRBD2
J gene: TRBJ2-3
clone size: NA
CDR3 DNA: TGCGCCAGCAAAGGACTAGCGGGAGGAACAGATACGCAGTATTTT
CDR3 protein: CASKGLAGGTDTQYF

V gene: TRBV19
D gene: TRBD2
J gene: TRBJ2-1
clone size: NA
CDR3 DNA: TGTGCCAGTAGTATATTAATTTCCGGGACTAGCCCCAATGAGCAGTTCTTC
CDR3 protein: CASSILISGTSPNEQFF

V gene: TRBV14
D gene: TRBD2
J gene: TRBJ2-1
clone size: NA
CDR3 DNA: TGTGCCAGCAGCCCGGGACTAGCGGTTTACAATGAGCAGTTCTTC
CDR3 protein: CASSPGLAVYNEQFF

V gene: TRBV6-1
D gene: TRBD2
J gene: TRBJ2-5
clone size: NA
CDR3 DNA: TGTGCCAGCAGTGAATTAGTTGGGAGCGGGAGTCGAGAGACCCAGTACTTC
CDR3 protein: CASSELVGSGSRETQYF

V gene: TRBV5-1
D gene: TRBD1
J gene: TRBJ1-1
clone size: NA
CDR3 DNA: TGCGCCAGCAGCTTGACAGGGGGCTGGACTGAAGCTTTCTTT
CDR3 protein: CASSLTGGWTEAFF

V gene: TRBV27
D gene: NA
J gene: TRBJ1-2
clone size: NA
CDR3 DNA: TGTGCCAGCAGTAGACAGCAGCGTAACTATGGCTACACCTTC
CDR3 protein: CASSRQQRNYGYTF

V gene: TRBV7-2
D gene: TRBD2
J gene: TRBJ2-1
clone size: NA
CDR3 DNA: TGTGCCAGCAGCTTAGGGCGGGAGGCCCACAATGAGCAGTTCTTC
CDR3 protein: CASSLGREAHNEQFF

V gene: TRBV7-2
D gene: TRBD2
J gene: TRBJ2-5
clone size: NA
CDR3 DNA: TGTGCCAGCAGCTCAACTAGCGGGAGGGCCGTAGAGACCCAGTACTTC
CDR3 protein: CASSSTSGRAVETQYF

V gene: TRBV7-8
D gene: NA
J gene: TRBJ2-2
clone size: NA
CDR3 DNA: TGTGCCAGCAGGAAAATCGCCGGGGACACCGGGGAGCTGTTTTTT
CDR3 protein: CASRKIAGDTGELFF

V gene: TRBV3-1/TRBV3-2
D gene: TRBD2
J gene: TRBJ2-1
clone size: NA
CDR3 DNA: TGTGCCAGCAGCCAGCCTAGCGGGAACGATGAGCAGTTCTTC
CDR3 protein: CASSQPSGNDEQFF

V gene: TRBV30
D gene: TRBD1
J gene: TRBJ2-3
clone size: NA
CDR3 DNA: TGTGCCTGGAGTGTAGGGACAGGGGGTGATACGCAGTATTTT
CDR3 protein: CAWSVGTGGDTQYF

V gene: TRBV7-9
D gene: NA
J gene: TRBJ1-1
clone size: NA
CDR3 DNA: TGTGCCAGCAGCCATAACAGGGTAAGCACTGAAGCTTTCTTT
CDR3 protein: CASSHNRVSTEAFF

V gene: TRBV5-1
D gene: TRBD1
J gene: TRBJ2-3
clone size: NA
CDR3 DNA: TGCGCCAGCAGCTTGGTCGGACAGGGGGCACCCGATACGCAGTATTTT
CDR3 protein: CASSLVGQGAPDTQYF

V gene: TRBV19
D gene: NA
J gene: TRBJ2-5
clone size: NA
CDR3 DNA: TGTGCCAGTAGTATAGGGTCTGAGAGAAGAGAGACCCAGTACTTC
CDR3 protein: CASSIGSERRETQYF

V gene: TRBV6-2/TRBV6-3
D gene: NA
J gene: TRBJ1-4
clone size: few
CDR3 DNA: TGTGCCAGCAGTTACGCCGGCGGAGATAATGAAAAACTGTTTTTT
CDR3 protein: CASSYAGGDNEKLFF

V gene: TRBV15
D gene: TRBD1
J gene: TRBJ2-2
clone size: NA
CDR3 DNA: TGTGCCACCAGCAACGGACAGGGGGTATTAACCGGGGAGCTGTTTTTT
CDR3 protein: CATSNGQGVLTGELFF

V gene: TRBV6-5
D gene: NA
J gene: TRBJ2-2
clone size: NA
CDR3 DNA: TGTGCCAGCAGTTACGGGACACCCGGAACACCCGGGGAGCTGTTTTTT
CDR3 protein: CASSYGTPGTPGELFF

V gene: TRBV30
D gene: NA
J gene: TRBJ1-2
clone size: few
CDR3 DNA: TGTGCCTGGAGCGTACAACAGTGGGGGGACTATGGCTACACCTTC
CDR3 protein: CAWSVQQWGDYGYTF

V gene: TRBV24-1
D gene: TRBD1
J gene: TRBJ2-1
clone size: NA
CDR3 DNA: TGTGCCACCAGTGAAACGGGACAGTATCGCAATGAGCAGTTCTTC
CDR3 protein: CATSETGQYRNEQFF

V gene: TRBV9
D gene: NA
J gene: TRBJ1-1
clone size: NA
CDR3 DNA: TGTGCCAGCAGCGTAGAGGGGAGGGGGAACACTGAAGCTTTCTTT
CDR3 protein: CASSVEGRGNTEAFF

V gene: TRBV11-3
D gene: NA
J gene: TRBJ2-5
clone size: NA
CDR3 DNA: TGTGCCAGCAGCTCGAAATTGGCCTCTAGGAGCCAAGAGACCCAGTACTTC
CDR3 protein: CASSSKLASRSQETQYF

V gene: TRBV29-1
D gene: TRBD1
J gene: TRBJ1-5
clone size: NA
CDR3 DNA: TGCAGCGTTGGACAGGGGGCGAATCAGCCCCAGCATTTT
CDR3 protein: CSVGQGANQPQHF

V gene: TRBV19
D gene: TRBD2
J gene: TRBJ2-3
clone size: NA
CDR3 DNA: TGTGCCAGTAGTAAGACTAGCGCAGATACGCAGTATTTT
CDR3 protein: CASSKTSADTQYF

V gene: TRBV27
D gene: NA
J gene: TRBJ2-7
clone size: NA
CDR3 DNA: TGTGCCAGCAGTTCTAGCCTGGGCTCCTACGAGCAGTACTTC
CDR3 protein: CASSSSLGSYEQYF

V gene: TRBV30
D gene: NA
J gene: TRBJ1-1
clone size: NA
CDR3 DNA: TGTGCCTGGAAGGGGGACAAGAACACTGAAGCTTTCTTT
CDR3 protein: CAWKGDKNTEAFF

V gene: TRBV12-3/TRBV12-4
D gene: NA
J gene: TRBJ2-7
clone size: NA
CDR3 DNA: TGTGCCAGCAGTTTTGCGGGAGAGCAGTACTTC
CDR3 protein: CASSFAGEQYF

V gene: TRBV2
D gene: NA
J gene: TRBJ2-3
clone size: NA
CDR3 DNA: TGTGCCAGTACGGGACTCCGAAGCACAGATACGCAGTATTTT
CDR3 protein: CASTGLRSTDTQYF

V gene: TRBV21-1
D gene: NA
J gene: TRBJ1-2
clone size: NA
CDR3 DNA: TGTGCCAGCAGCAGAGGACAGGGGCCTAACTATGGCTACACCTTC
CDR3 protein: CASSRGQGPNYGYTF

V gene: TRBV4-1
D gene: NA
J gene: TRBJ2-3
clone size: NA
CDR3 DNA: TGCGCCAGCAGCCAAGATGGGGCGGTCAAGGCCCGCACAGATACGCAGTATTTT
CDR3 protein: CASSQDGAVKARTDTQYF

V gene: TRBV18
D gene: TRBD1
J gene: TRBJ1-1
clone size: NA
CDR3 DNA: TGTGCCAGCTCACCACCGGGACAGGGAATGAACACTGAAGCTTTCTTT
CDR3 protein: CASSPPGQGMNTEAFF

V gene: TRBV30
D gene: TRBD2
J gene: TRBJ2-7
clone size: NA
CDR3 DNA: TGTGCCTGGAGTCAACCGCTCGGACTAGCGGCCTACGAGCAGTACTTC
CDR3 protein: CAWSQPLGLAAYEQYF

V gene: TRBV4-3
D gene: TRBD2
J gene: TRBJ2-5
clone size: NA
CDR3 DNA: TGCGCCAGCAGCCAAGACGTCCGTCTGTCTAGCGGGAGTGTAGAGACCCAGTACTTC
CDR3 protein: CASSQDVRLSSGSVETQYF

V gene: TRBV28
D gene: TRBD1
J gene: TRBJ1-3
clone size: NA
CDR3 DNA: TGTGCCAGTGACAGGGGGGGAAACACCATATATTTT
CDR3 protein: CASDRGGNTIYF